These 2 T cell receptor beta chains share one sample of origin, sequenced in a study of shared clonotypes between healthy human individuals. Sequencing was performed with immunoSEQ multiplex PCR; in TCRdb, only in-frame clones are kept and a portion is missing. The top ten hold more than 0.95% of the sample, which has under 2,000,000 clones, about 95% seen once. Naive CD8 cells were CD45RO-negative, positively selected for CCR7, excluding terminally differentiated effector memory CD45RA+ cells. Sequencing used naive CD8+ T cells sorted from blood. These receptors came from a man aged 18 to 35 in good health.

The chain uses TRBV4-1 and TRBJ2-7; 8 nucleotides match TRBD1. Germline-derived CDR1 and CDR2 are MGHRA and YSYEKL. The junction had 10 bases not matched to a gene; V was cut back by 3 bases and J by 0 bases. This CDR3 comprises 17 residues. Here the CDR3 reads CASSHFFGTGSSYEQYF. The CDR3 bases are TGCGCCAGCAGCCATTTTTTCGGGACAGGTAGCTCCTACGAGCAGTACTTC.

This chain connects TRBV27 to TRBJ2-1; TRBD1 or TRBD2 may be the D gene (6 bases each). This CDR3 is 16 amino acids long. Germline values: CDR1 MNHEY, CDR2 SMNVEV (reference sequence). Trimming shortened V by 1 base and J by 5 bases, and 15 bases separated the two germline ends. CDR3 residues: CASSLFAGQPNNEQFF. DNA of the CDR3: TGTGCCAGCAGTTTATTCGCGGGACAACCAAACAATGAGCAGTTCTTC.